Each of the 25 T cell receptor beta chains below was sequenced from the same sample in a study of CD8+ T cells in alopecia areata. RNA extraction and reverse transcription yielded cDNA as sequencing template. Profiled with immunoSEQ multiplex PCR; TCRdb holds only in-frame clones, not every one. The sample lists 95,000 to 100,000 clones, roughly two thirds seen once, with 15% to 19% in the top ten. Documented treatment: oral pan-JAK inhibitor, 5-10 mg twice daily. The source material was CD8+ T cells sorted from blood, sampled at week 4, from a patient treated with tofacitinib. These TCRs come from a human donor with alopecia areata.

This rearrangement joins TRBV27 to TRBJ2-1; TRBD2 agrees at 11 bases. Germline CDR1 reads MNHEY; CDR2 reads SMNVEV (reference sequence). Trimming cost V 4 bases and J 4 bases; bases outside gene matches: 3. This CDR3 is built from 15 residues. In DNA form, the CDR3 reads TGTGCCAGCAGTTCGGGGACTAGCGGTTACAATGAGCAGTTCTTC. Translating it yields CASSSGTSGYNEQFF.

This clone was seen a handful of times. The chain joins TRBV6-6 to TRBJ1-5; D is ambiguous. V lost 2 bases to trimming and J lost 4 bases, with 9 bases between them. Germline CDR1 is MNHNY and CDR2 is SVGAGI (reference sequence). This CDR3 region has 14 residues. CDR3 DNA sequence: TGTGCCAGCAGTTACGGGCAGCAAAATCAGCCCCAGCATTTT. Its translation is CASSYGQQNQPQHF.

The chain is built from TRBV5-1 and TRBJ2-1; D is possibly TRBD1 (6 bases). The germline gives CDR1 SGHRS, CDR2 YFSETQ. CDR3 length equals 14 residues. Trimming shortened V by 5 bases and J by 2 bases, and 11 bases separated the two germline ends. The CDR3 region has the DNA TGCGCCAGCAGTTATCGGACAGCCTACAATGAGCAGTTCTTC. This translates into CASSYRTAYNEQFF.

The chain carries TRBV27 and TRBJ1-4; D is perhaps TRBD1 (6 bases). The CDR3 consists of 13 residues. Germline loops: CDR1 MNHEY, CDR2 SMNVEV (reference sequence). V gave up 3 bases and J gave up 4 bases, with 6 bases separating them. The CDR3 DNA sequence: TGTGCCAGCAGTTTGGACAGTAATGAAAAACTGTTTTTT. As protein: CASSLDSNEKLFF.

The chain combines TRBV14 with TRBJ2-7, with D possibly being TRBD1 (5 bases). V was cut by 0 bases and J by 4 bases, with 16 bases left in between. Germline lookup yields CDR1 SGHDN and CDR2 FVKESK. The CDR3 has 16 amino acids. CDR3 DNA sequence: TGTGCCAGCAGCCAAGATCGGTCAGGGCGCTGGTACGAGCAGTACTTC. It yields the protein CASSQDRSGRWYEQYF.

This clone came up many times. This chain links TRBV13 with TRBJ2-4; D may be TRBD1 or TRBD2 (5 bases each). The CDR3 spans 14 residues. Trimming left V 5 bases short and J 1 base short, with 9 bases between. CDR1 and CDR2 (germline): PRHDT, FYEKMQ (reference sequence). The chain's CDR3 is CASSVWGAKNIQYF. CDR3 DNA: TGTGCCAGCAGCGTGTGGGGGGCCAAAAACATTCAGTACTTC.

This clone was observed a single time. V and J are TRBV14 and TRBJ2-1; D is unclear. CDR1 is SGHDN and CDR2 is FVKESK in the germline V gene. This CDR3 spans 13 amino acids. V was clipped by 1 base and J by 2 bases, with 3 bases between them. CDR3 DNA: TGTGCCAGCAGCCAAGGACCCTACAATGAGCAGTTCTTC. It translates to CASSQGPYNEQFF.

This clone is a singleton in its sample. This rearrangement joins TRBV29-1 to TRBJ2-1; 10 bases match TRBD1. The germline V gene encodes CDR1 SQVTM and CDR2 ANQGSEA. This CDR3 region has 14 residues. V dropped 1 base and J dropped 7; count of bases not matched to a gene: 4. This CDR3 reads CSVEGTGGMNEQFF. CDR3 bases: TGCAGCGTTGAAGGGACAGGGGGAATGAATGAGCAGTTCTTC.

The V gene is TRBV29-1, the J gene TRBJ2-1; no clear D gene. Germline CDR1 and CDR2: SQVTM and ANQGSEA. The length of the CDR3 is 14 residues. V was clipped by 4 bases and J by 3 bases, with 13 bases between them. The CDR3: CSVVVRWVYNEQFF. For the CDR3, the DNA is TGCAGCGTTGTAGTCAGGTGGGTCTACAATGAGCAGTTCTTC.

The rearrangement uses TRBV6-1 and TRBJ1-2, with D unresolved. The CDR3 totals 15 residues. CDR1 and CDR2 (germline): MNHNS, SASEGT. V shed 1 base and J shed 8 bases, with 17 bases lying between them. CDR3 bases: TGTGCCAGCAGTGAAGGGAAGTCACCAAGGAGCGGCTACACCTTC. Translation gives CASSEGKSPRSGYTF.

A word on this clone: Other nucleotide sequences from this sample produce the same CDR3. V usage is TRBV5-1 and J usage is TRBJ2-3, with TRBD2 matching 7 bases. V was clipped by 0 bases and J by 1 base; unmatched bases: 2. This CDR3 comprises 15 residues. Germline V gene lookup returns CDR1 SGHRS and CDR2 YFSETQ. The CDR3 DNA reads TGCGCCAGCAGCTTGGCGGGGAGGGGCACAGATACGCAGTATTTT. As protein: CASSLAGRGTDTQYF.

The rearrangement joins TRBV7-9 to TRBJ2-7, with D tentatively TRBD2 (5 bases). Germline lookup yields CDR1 SEHNR and CDR2 FQNEAQ (reference sequence). Trimming left V 1 base short and J 4 bases short, with 11 bases between. The CDR3 length is 14 residues. CDR3 protein: CASSLVGRDYEQYF. For the CDR3, the DNA is TGTGCCAGCAGCTTAGTCGGCCGGGATTACGAGCAGTACTTC.

This clone was seen once. The chain carries TRBV27 and TRBJ1-2, with a tentative D call TRBD1 (5 bases). V lost 2 bases and J lost 4, with 11 bases in between. Looked up from germline, CDR1 is MNHEY and CDR2 is SMNVEV (reference sequence). This CDR3 has 14 residues. CDR3 nucleotide sequence: TGTGCCAGCAGTTTAAAAGGGGTTGGCTATGGCTACACCTTC. Translated, it gives CASSLKGVGYGYTF.

DNA for the CDR3: TGCGCCAGCAGCCCCACGGGCGGGAGCACGACAGATACGCAGTATTTT. Protein product: CASSPTGGSTTDTQYF. This rearrangement joins TRBV4-1 to TRBJ2-3; 7 bases fit TRBD2. The J segment lost 3 bases and the V segment lost 4 bases, leaving 10 bases of the junction unmatched. CDR1 and CDR2 from the germline V gene are MGHRA and YSYEKL. This CDR3 comprises 16 residues.

This chain links TRBV29-1 with TRBJ2-7, with 11 bases matching TRBD2. V was pared by 0 bases and J by 1 base, with 5 bases of the junction left unmatched. The CDR3 length is 16 residues. CDR1 is SQVTM, CDR2 ANQGSEA, per germline. The CDR3, as DNA: TGCAGCGTTGAAGAACCGGGACTAGCGGATTCCTACGAGCAGTACTTC. Its translation: CSVEEPGLADSYEQYF.

The chain is built from TRBV6-5 and TRBJ2-1; 7 nucleotides agree with TRBD2. Germline CDR1 MNHEY, CDR2 SVGAGI. Unmatched junction bases numbered 6, after V lost 5 bases and J lost 2 bases. The CDR3 has 15 amino acids. This CDR3 reads CASSAGTNAYNEQFF. CDR3 nucleotide sequence: TGTGCCAGCAGTGCCGGGACTAACGCCTACAATGAGCAGTTCTTC.

The rearrangement links TRBV5-6 to TRBJ2-1, with 7 nucleotides matching TRBD2. CDR3 length: 13 residues. J gave up 9 bases and V 3 bases, and 6 bases lay outside the gene matches. In germline, CDR1 is SGHDT, CDR2 YYEEEE. CDR3 bases: TGTGCCAGCAGCTATGAGGCGGGAGTTGAGCAGTTCTTC. This gives the protein CASSYEAGVEQFF.

The rearrangement uses TRBV30 and TRBJ2-1; maybe TRBD2 (6 bases). The CDR3 has 15 residues. V was pared by 3 bases and J by 1 base, with 13 bases between. CDR1 and CDR2 (germline): GTSNPN, SVGIG (reference sequence). The CDR3, as DNA: TGTGCCTGGAGCGAAGCGGGCGGGTCCTACAATGAGCAGTTCTTC. The encoded protein is CAWSEAGGSYNEQFF.

J is TRBJ1-2 and V is TRBV4-1; a possible D gene is TRBD1 (6 bases). This CDR3 has 14 residues. CDR1 MGHRA and CDR2 YSYEKL come from the germline V gene. Trimming removed 1 base at V and 10 bases at J, with 16 bases between. This chain's CDR3 is CASSQVGGQRHYTF. Here the CDR3 DNA reads TGCGCCAGCAGCCAAGTTGGGGGCCAAAGGCACTACACCTTC.

This chain connects TRBV29-1 to TRBJ2-1; D is undetermined. The V gene lost 1 base and the J gene lost 8 bases, with 24 bases spanning the gap. This CDR3 is 17 amino acids long. Germline values: CDR1 SQVTM, CDR2 ANQGSEA. The CDR3 DNA is TGCAGCGTTGAAGCTTGGAGTAGTGGGTTTGGGGTCTATGAGCAGTTCTTC. It translates to CSVEAWSSGFGVYEQFF.

The sample holds a few counts of this clone. CDR3 region: CASSYREQGDYGYTF. The CDR3 DNA sequence: TGTGCCAGCAGTTACCGTGAACAGGGGGATTATGGCTACACCTTC. V and J are TRBV27 and TRBJ1-2, with 8 bases matching TRBD1. Germline V gene lookup returns CDR1 MNHEY and CDR2 SMNVEV (reference sequence). Trimming removed 4 bases from V and 5 bases from J; junction bases left unmatched: 9. The CDR3 is made up of 15 amino acids.

V is TRBV27 and J is TRBJ2-3; 8 bases match TRBD1. V lost 6 bases, J lost 1 base, and 6 bases stayed unmatched. The CDR3 extends over 15 amino acids. The germline CDR1 and CDR2 sequences are MNHEY and SMNVEV (reference sequence). CDR3 sequence reads: CASRELTGGTDTQYF. The CDR3 coding sequence is TGTGCCAGCAGAGAACTGACAGGGGGCACAGATACGCAGTATTTT.

This clone showed up just a few times. The gene calls are TRBV6-1 and TRBJ1-5; D not certain. CDR3 length equals 15 residues. CDR1 is MNHNS, CDR2 SASEGT, per germline. V gave up 2 bases and J gave up 6 bases, with 14 bases separating them. The CDR3 sequence is CASSEKEPAGQPQHF. Here the CDR3 DNA reads TGTGCCAGCAGTGAAAAGGAGCCAGCGGGTCAGCCCCAGCATTTT.

A few counts support this clone. This chain uses TRBV21-1 with TRBJ2-5. TRBV21-1 is deemed a pseudogene. The CDR3 runs to 11 residues. CDR3 residues: CARRVQETQYF. In DNA, the CDR3 is TGTGCCCGCAGGGTCCAAGAGACCCAGTACTTC.

The chain couples TRBV2 to TRBJ2-1, with D perhaps TRBD1 or TRBD2 (5 bases each). V was clipped by 9 bases and J by 3 bases, with 9 bases between them. CDR1 is SNHLY, CDR2 FYNNEI, per germline. This CDR3 is built from 12 residues. CDR3 amino acids: CASRDVYNEQFF. The CDR3 nucleotides are TGTGCCAGTCGGGACGTCTACAATGAGCAGTTCTTC.